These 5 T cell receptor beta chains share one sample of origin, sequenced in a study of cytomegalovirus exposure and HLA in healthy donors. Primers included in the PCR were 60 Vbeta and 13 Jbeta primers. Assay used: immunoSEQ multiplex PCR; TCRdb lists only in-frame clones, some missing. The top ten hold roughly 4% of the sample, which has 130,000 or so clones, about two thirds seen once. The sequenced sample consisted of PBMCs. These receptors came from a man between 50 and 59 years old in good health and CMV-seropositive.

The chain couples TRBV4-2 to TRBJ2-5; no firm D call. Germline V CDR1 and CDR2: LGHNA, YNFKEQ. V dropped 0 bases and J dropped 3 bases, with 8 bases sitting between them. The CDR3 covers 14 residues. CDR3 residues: CASSQDGGKETQYF. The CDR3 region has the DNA TGTGCCAGCAGCCAAGACGGTGGTAAAGAGACCCAGTACTTC.

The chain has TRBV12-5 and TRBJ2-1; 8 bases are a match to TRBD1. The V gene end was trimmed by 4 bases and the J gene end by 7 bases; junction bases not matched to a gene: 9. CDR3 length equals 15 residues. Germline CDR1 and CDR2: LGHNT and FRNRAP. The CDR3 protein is CASGYDGRGRNEQFF. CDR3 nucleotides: TGTGCTAGTGGTTACGATGGCAGGGGGCGAAATGAGCAGTTCTTC. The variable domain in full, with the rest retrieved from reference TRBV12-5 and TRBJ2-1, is DARVTQTPRHKVTEMGQEVTMRCQPILGHNTVFWYRQTMMQGLELLAYFRNRAPLDDSGMPKDRFSAEMPDATLATLKIQPSEPRDSAVYFCASGYDGRGRNEQFFGPGTRLTVL.

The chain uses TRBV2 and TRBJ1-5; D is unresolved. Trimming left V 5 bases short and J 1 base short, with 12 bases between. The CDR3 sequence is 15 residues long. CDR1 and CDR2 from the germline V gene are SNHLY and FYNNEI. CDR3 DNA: TGTGCCAGCAGTAGAGGCGAAGTAAGCAATCAGCCCCAGCATTTT. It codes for CASSRGEVSNQPQHF.

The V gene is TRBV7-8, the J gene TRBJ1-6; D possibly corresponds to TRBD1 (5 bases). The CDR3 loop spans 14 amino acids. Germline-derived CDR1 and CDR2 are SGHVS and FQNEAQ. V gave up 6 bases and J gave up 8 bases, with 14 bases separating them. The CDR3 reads CASSLGGAYSPLHF. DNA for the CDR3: TGTGCCAGCAGTTTGGGAGGGGCTTATTCACCCCTCCACTTT.

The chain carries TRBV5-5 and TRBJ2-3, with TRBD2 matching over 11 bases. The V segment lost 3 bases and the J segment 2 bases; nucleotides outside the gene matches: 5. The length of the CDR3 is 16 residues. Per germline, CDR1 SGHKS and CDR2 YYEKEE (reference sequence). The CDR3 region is CASSSGTSGPTDTQYF. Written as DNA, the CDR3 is TGTGCCAGCAGCTCCGGGACTAGCGGACCCACAGATACGCAGTATTTT.